The clone carrying this T cell receptor (beta chain) came up many times. Its antigen is unknown. Mismatch with germline at one junction end may stem from a read error. The sample comes from a study of CD8+CD57+ T cells in acquired aplastic anemia. The overall study: The sorted CD4+ and CD8+ cells yielded an average approximately 3.3 ug of DNA. Notes on the study in general: A set of 25 to 35 CD8+ CDR3 sequences was shared between patients and controls, and these sequences appeared highly expressed in patients.

CDR3 length: 16 amino acids. The germline V gene has CDR1 SSHAT and CDR2 FNYEAQ (reference sequence). TCR beta VDJ combinations and CDR3 sequences were profiled from genomic DNA. Using its own MiXCR run on the reads, TCRdb lists one record per CDR3 protein. The table lists around 200,000 distinct CDR3 sequences, 48% of them singletons. Sequenced patients had shown CD8+CD57+ cell expansion by flow cytometry. Every patient had severe acquired aplastic anemia. None of the patients had been given any therapy when their blood was sampled. The receptor was isolated from a human donor with aplastic anemia. Sample: sorted CD4+, CD8+, or CD8+CD57+ T cells (not recorded which) from PBMCs. This rearrangement joins TRBV7-7 to TRBJ2-7, with D possibly being TRBD1 (6 bases). DNA for the CDR3: TGTGCTAGCAGCTCATGCATATTGGGGGCGCCTGGAGAGCAGTACTTC. This translates into CASSSCILGAPGEQYF.